Listed below are T cell receptor beta chains from one sample, sequenced in a study of CD4 T cell repertoires in COVID-19. Sequencing used immunoSEQ multiplex PCR; TCRdb keeps in-frame clones, though not all of them. The sample yields over 75,000 clones, roughly 85% seen once. The input for sequencing was CD4+ T cells from peripheral blood, taken after recovery from COVID-19. The origin of the receptors is a human donor who had COVID-19. The CDR3 runs from the conserved cysteine through the conserved F or W. Each record gives: clone size, J gene, V gene, D gene, CDR3 DNA, CDR3 protein. A D gene is named only where the DNA matches it firmly. Size is omitted from some rows. Given values are once, few, many or a class for expanded clones.

abundance: NA
j_gene: TRBJ2-1
v_gene: TRBV5-6
d_gene: NA
CDR3nt: TGTGCCAGCAGCTGGGAAGGACCCCTCAATGAGCAGTTCTTC
CDR3aa: CASSWEGPLNEQFF

abundance: NA
j_gene: TRBJ2-3
v_gene: TRBV10-3
d_gene: NA
CDR3nt: TGTGCCATCAGTGAGTCAGGTACCCCGGGGGATACGCAGTATTTT
CDR3aa: CAISESGTPGDTQYF

abundance: NA
j_gene: TRBJ2-4
v_gene: TRBV15
d_gene: NA
CDR3nt: TGTGCCACCAGCAGAGAACGGTCGGGGGCGCCCAAAAACATTCAGTACTTC
CDR3aa: CATSRERSGAPKNIQYF

abundance: NA
j_gene: TRBJ1-2
v_gene: TRBV10-2
d_gene: NA
CDR3nt: TGCGCCAGCAGTGAGTTCACGATTTGTTATGTCTACACCTTC
CDR3aa: CASSEFTICYVYTF

abundance: NA
j_gene: TRBJ1-4
v_gene: TRBV19
d_gene: TRBD1
CDR3nt: TGTGCCAGTAGTAGGACAGGGCGAACTAATGAAAAACTGTTTTTT
CDR3aa: CASSRTGRTNEKLFF

abundance: NA
j_gene: TRBJ2-2
v_gene: TRBV6-4
d_gene: TRBD2
CDR3nt: TGTGCCAGCAGTGTCTTAGCGGGAGAGGGCACCGGGGAGCTGTTTTTT
CDR3aa: CASSVLAGEGTGELFF

abundance: NA
j_gene: TRBJ2-3
v_gene: TRBV6-5
d_gene: TRBD1
CDR3nt: TGTGCCAGCAAGGACAGGGTGAGGACAGATACGCAGTATTTT
CDR3aa: CASKDRVRTDTQYF

abundance: NA
j_gene: TRBJ1-2
v_gene: TRBV28
d_gene: NA
CDR3nt: TGTGCCAGCAGTGACACCGTTTCTAACTATGGCTACACCTTC
CDR3aa: CASSDTVSNYGYTF

abundance: NA
j_gene: TRBJ2-3
v_gene: TRBV5-6
d_gene: TRBD2
CDR3nt: TGTGCCAGCAGCTTAAGGAGCGGGAGATGGGCAGATACGCAGTATTTT
CDR3aa: CASSLRSGRWADTQYF

abundance: many
j_gene: TRBJ2-5
v_gene: TRBV5-1
d_gene: NA
CDR3nt: TGCGCCAGCGGCCCCGGTCGGGAGACCCAGTACTTC
CDR3aa: CASGPGRETQYF

abundance: NA
j_gene: TRBJ2-7
v_gene: TRBV5-4
d_gene: NA
CDR3nt: TGTGCCAGCAGCTTGTATAGTTACTCCTACGAGCAGTACTTC
CDR3aa: CASSLYSYSYEQYF

abundance: NA
j_gene: TRBJ1-1
v_gene: TRBV11-2
d_gene: NA
CDR3nt: TGTGCCAGCAGCTTAACGGTTCGGACGAACACTGAAGCTTTCTTT
CDR3aa: CASSLTVRTNTEAFF

abundance: NA
j_gene: TRBJ1-1
v_gene: TRBV25-1
d_gene: NA
CDR3nt: TGTGCCAGCAGGCGGACGGTGAACACTGAAGCTTTCTTT
CDR3aa: CASRRTVNTEAFF

abundance: NA
j_gene: TRBJ2-3
v_gene: TRBV10-3
d_gene: TRBD2
CDR3nt: TGTGCCACTAACCCTAGCGGGACAGATACGCAGTATTTT
CDR3aa: CATNPSGTDTQYF

abundance: NA
j_gene: TRBJ2-7
v_gene: TRBV12-5
d_gene: NA
CDR3nt: TGTGCTAGTGGTTTGTCCAGACAGGCGCCGGGGTTGGAGCAGTACTTC
CDR3aa: CASGLSRQAPGLEQYF

abundance: few
j_gene: TRBJ1-6
v_gene: TRBV6-1
d_gene: NA
CDR3nt: TGTGCCAGCAGTGAACTATTAATCAGGGGTCGGGGTGAACCCCTCCACTTT
CDR3aa: CASSELLIRGRGEPLHF

abundance: NA
j_gene: TRBJ1-6
v_gene: TRBV19
d_gene: TRBD1
CDR3nt: TGTGCCACCCGAGGACAGGGTATGAATTCACCCCTCCACTTT
CDR3aa: CATRGQGMNSPLHF

abundance: NA
j_gene: TRBJ2-7
v_gene: TRBV15
d_gene: TRBD2
CDR3nt: TGTGCCACCAGCAGAGTCCGACTAGCTCCGACAGAGCAGTACTTC
CDR3aa: CATSRVRLAPTEQYF

abundance: NA
j_gene: TRBJ2-2
v_gene: TRBV7-9
d_gene: TRBD1
CDR3nt: TGTGCCAGCAGCTTATTAGTCGGACAGGGCGGCACCGGGGAGCTGTTTTTT
CDR3aa: CASSLLVGQGGTGELFF

abundance: NA
j_gene: TRBJ2-2
v_gene: TRBV7-8
d_gene: TRBD1
CDR3nt: TGTGCCAGCAGCGCCGGGACAGGATCAGCCGGGGAGCTGTTTTTT
CDR3aa: CASSAGTGSAGELFF

abundance: NA
j_gene: TRBJ2-1
v_gene: TRBV24-1
d_gene: TRBD2
CDR3nt: TGTGCCACCAGTGCCGGGACTAGCTTGGCACGTGAGCAGTTCTTC
CDR3aa: CATSAGTSLAREQFF

abundance: NA
j_gene: TRBJ1-1
v_gene: TRBV6-5
d_gene: NA
CDR3nt: TGTGCCAGTAAAATTGGACTTGGAGGGACTGAAGCTTTCTTT
CDR3aa: CASKIGLGGTEAFF

abundance: NA
j_gene: TRBJ1-4
v_gene: TRBV11-2
d_gene: NA
CDR3nt: TGTGCCAGCAGCCACCGGGGAGAAAAACTGTTTTTT
CDR3aa: CASSHRGEKLFF

abundance: NA
j_gene: TRBJ2-5
v_gene: TRBV5-4
d_gene: NA
CDR3nt: TGTGCCAGCAGCACTCCTTGGGAGGAGACCCAGTACTTC
CDR3aa: CASSTPWEETQYF

abundance: NA
j_gene: TRBJ1-4
v_gene: TRBV19
d_gene: NA
CDR3nt: TGTGCCAGTAAGGTTGGTGAAAAACTGTTTTTT
CDR3aa: CASKVGEKLFF

abundance: NA
j_gene: TRBJ1-1
v_gene: TRBV19
d_gene: NA
CDR3nt: TGTGCCAGTAGTTCCCGGGATGGGAGGAACACTGAAGCTTTCTTT
CDR3aa: CASSSRDGRNTEAFF

abundance: NA
j_gene: TRBJ1-1
v_gene: TRBV6-5
d_gene: NA
CDR3nt: TGTGCCAGCAGTTCAGGGATGAACACTGAAGCTTTCTTT
CDR3aa: CASSSGMNTEAFF

abundance: NA
j_gene: TRBJ1-2
v_gene: TRBV3-1/TRBV3-2
d_gene: NA
CDR3nt: TGTGCCAGCAGCCCGGGGGCAGGGAATGGCTACACCTTC
CDR3aa: CASSPGAGNGYTF

abundance: NA
j_gene: TRBJ1-1
v_gene: TRBV20-1
d_gene: NA
CDR3nt: TGCAGTGCTCGTGGAGGGGCGGTGAACACTGAAGCTTTCTTT
CDR3aa: CSARGGAVNTEAFF

abundance: NA
j_gene: TRBJ2-7
v_gene: TRBV7-2
d_gene: NA
CDR3nt: TGTGCCAGCAGCCCCCGAGCGGTCCCGACCTACGAGCAGTACTTC
CDR3aa: CASSPRAVPTYEQYF

abundance: once
j_gene: TRBJ1-1
v_gene: TRBV5-1
d_gene: TRBD1
CDR3nt: TGCGCCAGCAGCTGGGACCTTACAGGGGGGAACACTGAAGCTTTCTTT
CDR3aa: CASSWDLTGGNTEAFF

abundance: NA
j_gene: TRBJ1-6
v_gene: TRBV13
d_gene: NA
CDR3nt: TGTGCCAGCAGCTCCAATCATCCGGGACATTCGACATATAATTCACCCCTCCACTTT
CDR3aa: CASSSNHPGHSTYNSPLHF

abundance: NA
j_gene: TRBJ2-7
v_gene: TRBV28
d_gene: NA
CDR3nt: TGTGCCAGCAGTTCTCCGGGGCTTTCCATCTCCTACGAGCAGTACTTC
CDR3aa: CASSSPGLSISYEQYF

abundance: NA
j_gene: TRBJ2-5
v_gene: TRBV7-2
d_gene: TRBD2
CDR3nt: TGTGCCAGCAGCTCGACTAGCGGGGGTACAGAGACCCAGTACTTC
CDR3aa: CASSSTSGGTETQYF

abundance: NA
j_gene: TRBJ1-3
v_gene: TRBV6-6
d_gene: TRBD1
CDR3nt: TGTGCCAGCAGTCCGGCCGTGACAGGGACTTCTGAAAACACCATATATTTT
CDR3aa: CASSPAVTGTSENTIYF

abundance: NA
j_gene: TRBJ2-6
v_gene: TRBV19
d_gene: TRBD1
CDR3nt: TGTGCCAGTAGTTCATGGACAGGGCCTAGCTCTGGGGCCAACGTCCTGACTTTC
CDR3aa: CASSSWTGPSSGANVLTF

abundance: NA
j_gene: TRBJ2-1
v_gene: TRBV29-1
d_gene: NA
CDR3nt: TGCAGCGAAACCTCAGGGGTTTCCTACAATGAGCAGTTCTTC
CDR3aa: CSETSGVSYNEQFF

abundance: NA
j_gene: TRBJ1-2
v_gene: TRBV20-1
d_gene: NA
CDR3nt: TGCAGTGCTAGTTTCCCGGCCAGGGGAGATCGTGGCTACACCTTC
CDR3aa: CSASFPARGDRGYTF

abundance: NA
j_gene: TRBJ2-1
v_gene: TRBV10-3
d_gene: TRBD2
CDR3nt: TGTGCCATCAGTCTACTAGCGGGGGGGCCGTATGAGCAGTTCTTC
CDR3aa: CAISLLAGGPYEQFF

abundance: NA
j_gene: TRBJ2-7
v_gene: TRBV27
d_gene: TRBD1
CDR3nt: TGTGCCAGCAGTTTAGATCTCCGGACAGGGGGCAGGGAGCAGTACTTC
CDR3aa: CASSLDLRTGGREQYF

abundance: NA
j_gene: TRBJ2-3
v_gene: TRBV6-6
d_gene: TRBD2
CDR3nt: TGTGCCAGCAGTCCCCAGACTTACCCACTAGCGGGAGGGCAGGATACGCAGTATTTT
CDR3aa: CASSPQTYPLAGGQDTQYF

abundance: NA
j_gene: TRBJ2-5
v_gene: TRBV10-3
d_gene: NA
CDR3nt: TGTGCCATCGCGGCGGGTTACACAGGGTGGGAGACCCAGTACTTC
CDR3aa: CAIAAGYTGWETQYF

abundance: NA
j_gene: TRBJ2-2
v_gene: TRBV4-1
d_gene: TRBD2
CDR3nt: TGCGCCAGCAGCCACCACGGGACTAGCGGGAACACCGGGGAGCTGTTTTTT
CDR3aa: CASSHHGTSGNTGELFF

abundance: NA
j_gene: TRBJ2-1
v_gene: TRBV28
d_gene: TRBD1
CDR3nt: TGTGCCAGCAGGCCCGGACAGGTATACAATGAGCAGTTCTTC
CDR3aa: CASRPGQVYNEQFF

abundance: NA
j_gene: TRBJ2-1
v_gene: TRBV19
d_gene: TRBD2
CDR3nt: TGTGCCAGTAGTATAGAAGGAGCGGGAGGGCCGGGTAATGAGCAGTTCTTC
CDR3aa: CASSIEGAGGPGNEQFF

abundance: NA
j_gene: TRBJ1-2
v_gene: TRBV4-1
d_gene: TRBD1
CDR3nt: TGCGCCAGCAGCCAAGATAGGACAGGGTCGTTGAGCTACACCTTC
CDR3aa: CASSQDRTGSLSYTF